A selection of T cell receptor beta chains follows, all from one sample in a study of blood T cell repertoires in COVID-19. Sequencing was performed with immunoSEQ multiplex PCR; in TCRdb, only in-frame clones are kept and a portion is missing. The sample comprises some 140,000 clones, roughly nine tenths of which are singletons, and under 0.6% rests with the top ten. Sequencing used peripheral blood. These TCRs come from a man in his fifties or sixties with acute or convalescent COVID-19. Each CDR3 is given with its conserved first and last residue. The D gene is left open where the match is weak. For some rows the clone size is stated as once, few or many, or as a class when expanded; others skip it.

clone_size | d_call | j_call | v_call | cdr3_aa | cdr3_nt
- | TRBD2 | TRBJ2-1 | TRBV19 | CASSIDRGLAGNNEQFF | TGTGCCAGTAGTATAGATCGGGGACTAGCGGGAAACAATGAGCAGTTCTTC
- | - | TRBJ1-6 | TRBV27 | CASSSGLGNSPLHF | TGTGCCAGCAGTTCGGGACTGGGGAATTCACCCCTCCACTTT
once | - | TRBJ2-1 | TRBV28 | CASSFLLSFNEQFF | TGTGCCAGCAGTTTCCTCCTGTCCTTCAATGAGCAGTTCTTC
- | TRBD1 | TRBJ2-5 | TRBV29-1 | CSVGQGAWEGYQETQYF | TGCAGCGTTGGACAGGGGGCCTGGGAGGGGTACCAAGAGACCCAGTACTTC
- | TRBD1 | TRBJ1-6 | TRBV7-8 | CASSHPGQAPYNSPLHF | TGTGCCAGCAGCCACCCAGGACAGGCCCCTTATAATTCACCCCTCCACTTT
- | - | TRBJ2-6 | TRBV3-1/TRBV3-2 | CASSQGPGRSGANVLTF | TGTGCCAGCAGCCAGGGACCGGGGAGGTCTGGGGCCAACGTCCTGACTTTC
once | TRBD2 | TRBJ2-3 | TRBV6-1 | CASSVRSGTPTDTQYF | TGTGCCAGCAGTGTCCGGAGCGGGACCCCCACAGATACGCAGTATTTT
- | - | TRBJ2-7 | TRBV9 | CASSVAERTDLAYEQYF | TGTGCCAGCAGCGTCGCTGAGAGGACAGATCTTGCCTACGAGCAGTACTTC
- | - | TRBJ2-5 | TRBV6-2/TRBV6-3 | CASSYVTPGETQYF | TGTGCCAGCAGTTACGTGACACCAGGCGAGACCCAGTACTTC
- | TRBD1 | TRBJ2-1 | TRBV6-5 | CASSYPRGPSWEQFF | TGTGCCAGCAGTTACCCCAGGGGGCCCTCATGGGAGCAGTTCTTC
- | - | TRBJ1-3 | TRBV3-1/TRBV3-2 | CASSQRRIYSGNTIYF | TGTGCCAGCAGCCAACGGAGGATTTACTCTGGAAACACCATATATTTT
- | TRBD2 | TRBJ2-7 | TRBV28 | CASSSATSGSSYEQYF | TGTGCCAGCAGTTCCGCCACTAGCGGGAGCTCCTACGAGCAGTACTTC
- | TRBD1 | TRBJ1-5 | TRBV28 | CASFRGLNQPQHF | TGTGCCAGCTTTAGGGGGCTGAATCAGCCCCAGCATTTT
- | TRBD1 | TRBJ2-2 | TRBV6-2/TRBV6-3 | CASSLTGIWAGELFF | TGTGCCAGCAGTTTGACAGGGATTTGGGCCGGGGAGCTGTTTTTT
- | TRBD1 | TRBJ2-7 | TRBV3-1/TRBV3-2 | CASSQGQPYEQYF | TGTGCCAGCAGCCAGGGACAGCCCTACGAGCAGTACTTC
- | TRBD2 | TRBJ2-1 | TRBV19 | CASSIRIAGYNEQFF | TGTGCCAGTAGTATAAGGATAGCGGGGTACAATGAGCAGTTCTTC
- | - | TRBJ2-1 | TRBV6-5 | CASIKNDEQFF | TGTGCCAGCATAAAAAATGATGAGCAGTTCTTC
- | - | TRBJ1-3 | TRBV2 | CASSAGISGNTIYF | TGTGCCAGCAGTGCAGGGATCTCTGGAAACACCATATATTTT
once | TRBD1 | TRBJ2-2 | TRBV24-1 | CATKGQGAPGELFF | TGTGCCACCAAAGGACAGGGGGCCCCCGGGGAGCTGTTTTTT
- | TRBD1 | TRBJ2-7 | TRBV7-9 | CASSKDETGGDEQYF | TGTGCCAGCAGCAAAGATGAGACAGGGGGTGACGAGCAGTACTTC
- | TRBD1 | TRBJ1-5 | TRBV28 | CASSETGGIQPQHF | TGTGCCAGCAGTGAGACAGGGGGCATTCAGCCCCAGCATTTT
- | TRBD1 | TRBJ2-7 | TRBV20-1 | CSASGLGQGYEQYF | TGCAGTGCTAGTGGTCTGGGACAGGGCTACGAGCAGTACTTC
few | - | TRBJ1-1 | TRBV6-2/TRBV6-3 | CASSYFMGNTEAFF | TGTGCCAGCAGTTACTTCATGGGCAACACTGAAGCTTTCTTT
- | - | TRBJ2-1 | TRBV29-1 | CSAGLEVGYEQFF | TGCAGCGCCGGCTTAGAGGTTGGCTATGAGCAGTTCTTC
- | - | TRBJ1-1 | TRBV5-8 | CASSSVGHLEFNTEAFF | TGTGCCAGCAGCTCGGTAGGACACCTGGAGTTTAACACTGAAGCTTTCTTT
- | TRBD1 | TRBJ1-5 | TRBV7-9 | CASSAPDRDQPQHF | TGTGCCAGCAGCGCCCCAGACAGGGATCAGCCCCAGCATTTT
- | - | TRBJ1-5 | TRBV30 | CAWSRQVDNQPQHF | TGTGCCTGGAGTAGACAGGTGGACAATCAGCCCCAGCATTTT
- | - | TRBJ1-6 | TRBV6-5 | CASSLDREQNSPLHF | TGTGCCAGCAGCCTGGACAGAGAGCAAAATTCACCCCTCCACTTT
- | - | TRBJ2-5 | TRBV18 | CASSSQTYQETQYF | TGTGCCAGCTCTTCACAGACGTACCAAGAGACCCAGTACTTC
once | - | TRBJ1-4 | TRBV7-9 | CASSLAVQAPTEKLFF | TGTGCCAGCAGCTTAGCGGTTCAGGCGCCCACGGAAAAACTGTTTTTT
- | TRBD1 | TRBJ2-1 | TRBV6-5 | CASTRRTGKNEQFF | TGTGCCAGCACCCGTAGGACAGGTAAAAATGAGCAGTTCTTC
- | TRBD1 | TRBJ1-4 | TRBV6-5 | CASSPGQGLGKLFF | TGTGCCAGCAGTCCCGGACAGGGGCTTGGAAAACTGTTTTTT
- | TRBD2 | TRBJ2-3 | TRBV10-3 | CAPHGGTDTQYF | TGTGCCCCCCACGGGGGGACAGATACGCAGTATTTT
- | TRBD2 | TRBJ2-5 | TRBV3-1/TRBV3-2 | CASSPPLLAGGKETQYF | TGTGCCAGCAGCCCGCCCTTACTAGCGGGGGGAAAAGAGACCCAGTACTTC
once | TRBD2 | TRBJ2-1 | TRBV6-2/TRBV6-3 | CASSKRGGGYNEQFF | TGTGCCAGCAGCAAGCGGGGGGGCGGGTACAATGAGCAGTTCTTC
once | - | TRBJ1-6 | TRBV2 | CASGWGSQGNSPLHF | TGTGCCAGCGGATGGGGTTCCCAGGGTAATTCACCCCTCCACTTT
once | TRBD2 | TRBJ2-1 | TRBV18 | CASSPGLAGDNEQFF | TGTGCCAGCTCACCAGGACTAGCGGGGGACAATGAGCAGTTCTTC
- | TRBD1 | TRBJ1-2 | TRBV11-2 | CASSQNRGSYGYTF | TGTGCCAGCAGTCAGAACAGGGGGAGCTATGGCTACACCTTC